This T cell receptor (beta chain) was profiled in a study of regulatory T cells in long-lasting Graves disease. The length of the CDR3 is 14 residues. V shed 5 bases and J shed 5 bases, with 13 bases lying between them. The germline V gene encodes CDR1 MNHNS and CDR2 SASEGT. Time point specified: newly diagnosed GD, antithyroid drugs for less than 3 months. From RNA extracted from PBMCs, the TCR library was made. Assembly of TCR beta libraries relied on iRepertoire HTBI primers together with Arm-PCR of CDR3 regions. Study processing details: Identification across samples found some 60 TRBV and around 15 TRBJ segments. TCRdb independently ran MiXCR on the multiplex PCR reads; one entry per CDR3 protein. TCRdb, not the authors, supplied the V and J calls. This sample yields around 400,000 distinct CDR3 sequences, of which around a sixth are seen a single time; about a fifth belongs to the top ten.

This sequence originates from a female donor with Graves disease. Sequenced here: peripheral blood mononuclear cells (PBMCs), sampled at new diagnosis, from a patient treated with antithyroid drugs. The V and J genes are TRBV6-1 and TRBJ2-4; D might be TRBD1 or TRBD2, each matching 6 bases. The CDR3 DNA is TGTGCCAGCAGTCGATTAAGGGGGGAAAACATTCAGTACTTC. Its translation is CASSRLRGENIQYF.